The rows below give T cell receptor beta chains drawn from one sample of a study of blood T cell repertoires in COVID-19. Here immunoSEQ multiplex PCR was the method, and the copy in TCRdb shows in-frame clones only, minus some. The table lists about 160,000 clones, 85% of them singletons. Material for sequencing was peripheral blood. Source of these receptors: a human donor with acute or convalescent COVID-19. The donor label of this sample is uncertain. Both conserved end residues are part of each CDR3. The D gene is left open where the match is weak.

length | V | D | CDR3
18 | TRBV5-1 | TRBD2 | CASSLGSGGSSGANVLTF
14 | TRBV18 | TRBD1 | CASSGTGPNQPQHF
12 | TRBV6-5 | TRBD2 | CASGSGGDEQFF
14 | TRBV27 | . | CASSSPTLNTEAFF
13 | TRBV18 | . | CASSPTRADTQYF
14 | TRBV18 | TRBD1 | CASSRTTGADGYTF
14 | TRBV5-1 | . | CASKAPGPGNTIYF
14 | TRBV30 | . | CAWGRDIGPYEQYF
18 | TRBV2 | TRBD1 | CASSEKGTRGFYNSPLHF
14 | TRBV21-1 | . | CASSKERSSYEQYF
14 | TRBV2 | . | CASSTDAYNSPLHF
15 | TRBV6-5 | . | CASSREAGYNYGYTF
14 | TRBV28 | . | CASSTPAGTGELFF
13 | TRBV6-2/TRBV6-3 | . | CASSTLGSQPQHF
17 | TRBV5-1 | TRBD1 | CASSLGGQGARSFEAFF
16 | TRBV27 | . | CASSRSWTGNNYGYTF